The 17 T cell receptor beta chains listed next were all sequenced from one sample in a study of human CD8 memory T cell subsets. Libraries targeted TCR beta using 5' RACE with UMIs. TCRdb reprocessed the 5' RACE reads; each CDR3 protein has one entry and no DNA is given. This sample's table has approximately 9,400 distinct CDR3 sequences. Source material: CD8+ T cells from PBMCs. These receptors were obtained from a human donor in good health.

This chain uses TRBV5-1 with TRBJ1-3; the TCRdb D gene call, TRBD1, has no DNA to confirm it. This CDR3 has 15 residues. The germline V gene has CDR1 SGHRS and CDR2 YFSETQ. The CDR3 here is CASSSDWGSGNTIYF. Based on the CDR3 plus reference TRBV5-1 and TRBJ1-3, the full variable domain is KAGVTQTPRYLIKTRGQQVTLSCSPISGHRSVSWYQQTPGQGLQFLFEYFSETQRNKGNFPGRFSGRQFSNSRSEMNVSTLELGDSALYLCASSSDWGSGNTIYFGEGSWLTVV.

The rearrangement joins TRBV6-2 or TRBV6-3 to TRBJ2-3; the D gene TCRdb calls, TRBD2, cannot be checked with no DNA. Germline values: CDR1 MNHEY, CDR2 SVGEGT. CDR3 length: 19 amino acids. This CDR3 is CASSYDPSGRTQNADTQYF.

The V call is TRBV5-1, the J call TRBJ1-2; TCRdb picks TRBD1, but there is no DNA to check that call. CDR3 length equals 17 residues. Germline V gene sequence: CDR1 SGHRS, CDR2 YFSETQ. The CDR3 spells CASSLDPSASLIYGYTF.

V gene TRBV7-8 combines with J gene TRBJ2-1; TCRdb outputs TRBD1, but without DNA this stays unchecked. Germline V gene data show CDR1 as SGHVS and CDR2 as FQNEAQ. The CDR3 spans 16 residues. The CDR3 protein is CASSLAWAAPYNEQFF.

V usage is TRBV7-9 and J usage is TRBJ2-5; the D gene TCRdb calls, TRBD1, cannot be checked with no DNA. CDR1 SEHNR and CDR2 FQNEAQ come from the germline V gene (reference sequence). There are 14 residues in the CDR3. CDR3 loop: CASHGDSLQETQYF.

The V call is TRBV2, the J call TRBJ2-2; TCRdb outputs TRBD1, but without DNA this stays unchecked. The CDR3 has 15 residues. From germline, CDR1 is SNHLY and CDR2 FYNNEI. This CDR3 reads CASRRTGALSGELFF.

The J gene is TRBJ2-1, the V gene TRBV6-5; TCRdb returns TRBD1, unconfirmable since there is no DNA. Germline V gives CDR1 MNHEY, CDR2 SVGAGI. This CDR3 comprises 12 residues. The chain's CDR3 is CASSYSGTEQFF.

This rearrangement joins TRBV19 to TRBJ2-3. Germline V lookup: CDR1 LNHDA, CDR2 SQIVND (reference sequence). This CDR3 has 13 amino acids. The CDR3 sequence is CASSLVHTDTQYF.

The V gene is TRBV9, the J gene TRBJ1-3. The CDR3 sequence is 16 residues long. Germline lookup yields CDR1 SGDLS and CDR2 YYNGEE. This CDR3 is CASSEFAGSSGNTIYF.

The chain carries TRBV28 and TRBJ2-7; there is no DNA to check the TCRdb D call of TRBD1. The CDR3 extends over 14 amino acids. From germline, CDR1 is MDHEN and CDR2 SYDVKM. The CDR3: CASSITDISYEQYF.

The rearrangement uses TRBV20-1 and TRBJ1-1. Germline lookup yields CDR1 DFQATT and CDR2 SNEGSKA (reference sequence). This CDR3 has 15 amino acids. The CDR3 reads CRARGYGGVNTEAFF.

This chain's CDR3 is CASSEVRTYEQYF. The chain recombines TRBV6-1 with TRBJ2-7. There are 13 residues in the CDR3. Germline lookup yields CDR1 MNHNS and CDR2 SASEGT.

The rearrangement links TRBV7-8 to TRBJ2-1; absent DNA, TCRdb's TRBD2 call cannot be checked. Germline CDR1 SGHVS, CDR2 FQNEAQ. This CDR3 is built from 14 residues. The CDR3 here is CASSSPLPGNEQFF.

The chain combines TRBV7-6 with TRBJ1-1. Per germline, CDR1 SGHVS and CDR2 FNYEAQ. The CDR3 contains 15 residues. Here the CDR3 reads CASSLGSVGNTEAFF.

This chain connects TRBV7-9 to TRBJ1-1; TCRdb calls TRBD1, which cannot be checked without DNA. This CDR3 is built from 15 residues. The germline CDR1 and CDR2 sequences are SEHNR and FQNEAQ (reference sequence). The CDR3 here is CASSLARVGLTEAFF.

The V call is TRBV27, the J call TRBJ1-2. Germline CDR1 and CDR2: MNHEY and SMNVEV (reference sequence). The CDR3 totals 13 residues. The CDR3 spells CASSLSGGNGYTF.

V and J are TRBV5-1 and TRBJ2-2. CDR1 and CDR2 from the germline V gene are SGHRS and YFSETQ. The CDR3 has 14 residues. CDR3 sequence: CASSLVTSTGELFF.